This TCR beta chain is drawn from a study of T cell repertoires in cytomegalovirus infection. TCRdb recomputed calls from the reads with MiXCR, one row per CDR3 protein. The sample shows about 890,000 distinct CDR3 sequences, roughly 30% of them seen only once. This clonotype showed up just a few times. What it binds is unknown. The receptor was derived from a human donor in good health (CMV status not recorded). Some clones in this sample may be carry-over from other donors' samples. The sequences come from cultured CD8+ T cells from PBMCs, collected from culture after CMV antigen stimulation.

The chain's CDR3 is CASSYSTLAGGTDTQYF. DNA for the CDR3: TGTGCCAGCAGTTACTCGACCCTAGCGGGGGGCACAGATACGCAGTATTTT. The rearrangement uses TRBV6-2 or TRBV6-3 and TRBJ2-3, with TRBD2 matching over 10 bases. The germline V gene has CDR1 MNHEY and CDR2 SVGEGT. CDR3 length: 17 amino acids. V lost 0 bases to trimming and J lost 1 base; unmatched junction nucleotides: 4.